What follows are 27 T cell receptor beta chains derived from one specimen sequenced in a study of immune evolution from preneoplasia to lung adenocarcinoma. Produced via immunoSEQ multiplex PCR; TCRdb's table is partial and in-frame only. Of about 14,000 clones listed, about 85% are singletons. Specimen: FFPE lung adenocarcinoma in situ tissue. These receptors were obtained from a donor older than 65 with lung adenocarcinoma.

The chain uses TRBV6-5 and TRBJ2-5; either TRBD1 or TRBD2 may supply D (7 bases each). The CDR3 has 13 residues. From germline, CDR1 is MNHEY and CDR2 SVGAGI. With 6 bases removed from V and 5 bases from J, the gap between germline ends came to 13 bases. Here the CDR3 reads CASSPGGEETQYF. The CDR3 DNA is TGTGCCAGCAGCCCAGGGGGGGAGGAGACCCAGTACTTC.

V gene TRBV27 combines with J gene TRBJ2-2, with D hard to call. The CDR3 runs 15 residues. The V gene lost 2 bases and the J gene lost 3 bases, with 10 bases spanning the gap. Germline lookup yields CDR1 MNHEY and CDR2 SMNVEV (reference sequence). This CDR3 is CASSLRATDTGELFF. The CDR3 DNA is TGTGCCAGCAGTTTACGGGCCACAGACACCGGGGAGCTGTTTTTT.

This rearrangement joins TRBV2 to TRBJ1-4, with no clear D. Looked up from germline, CDR1 is SNHLY and CDR2 is FYNNEI. The CDR3 is made up of 15 amino acids. V lost 4 bases and J 5 bases, leaving 14 bases between the germline ends. CDR3 sequence: CASSGDTSTNEKLFF. CDR3 DNA sequence: TGTGCCAGCAGTGGGGATACAAGTACGAATGAAAAACTGTTTTTT.

This sequence joins TRBV4-2 and TRBJ2-5, with 8 bases fitting TRBD2. CDR3 size: 14 residues. The J segment lost 5 bases and the V segment lost 0 bases, leaving 2 bases of the junction unmatched. Germline lookup yields CDR1 LGHNA and CDR2 YNFKEQ. CDR3 in amino acids: CASSQDERGETQYF. Written as DNA, the CDR3 is TGTGCCAGCAGCCAAGACGAGCGGGGGGAGACCCAGTACTTC.

This rearrangement joins TRBV5-1 to TRBJ2-7; possibly TRBD1 or TRBD2 for D (5 bases each). The CDR3 has 14 residues. Germline loops: CDR1 SGHRS, CDR2 YFSETQ. Trimming cost V 3 bases and J 6 bases, with 16 bases left between them. The CDR3, as DNA: TGCGCCAGCAGCTCGGGGACGAGGGGTACCGAGCAGTACTTC. Its translation: CASSSGTRGTEQYF.

The chain is built from TRBV5-5 and TRBJ2-2; D gene uncertain. V lost 0 bases and J 5 bases, leaving 11 bases between the germline ends. The CDR3 covers 15 residues. Germline CDR1 and CDR2: SGHKS and YYEKEE (reference sequence). CDR3 region: CASSLEERSTGELFF. CDR3 nucleotides: TGTGCCAGCAGCTTGGAAGAGAGGTCGACCGGGGAGCTGTTTTTT. Together with reference TRBV5-5 and TRBJ2-2, the CDR3 gives the full variable domain: DAGVTQSPTHLIKTRGQQVTLRCSPISGHKSVSWYQQVLGQGPQFIFQYYEKEERGRGNFPDRFSARQFPNYSSELNVNALLLGDSALYLCASSLEERSTGELFFGEGSRLTVL.

This chain uses TRBV7-8 with TRBJ1-3; D may be TRBD1 (6 bases). This CDR3 has 15 residues. Germline V gives CDR1 SGHVS, CDR2 FQNEAQ. V lost 3 bases to trimming and J lost 3 bases, with 12 bases between them. The CDR3 is CASSLDSRIGNTIYF. DNA of the CDR3: TGTGCCAGCAGCTTGGACAGCCGCATTGGAAACACCATATATTTT. Full variable domain (missing parts from reference TRBV7-8 and TRBJ1-3): GAGVSQSPRYKVAKRGQDVALRCDPISGHVSLFWYQQALGQGPEFLTYFQNEAQLDKSGLPSDRFFAERPEGSVSTLKIQRTQQEDSAVYLCASSLDSRIGNTIYFGEGSWLTVV.

The V call is TRBV2, the J call TRBJ2-2, with D uncertain. The V end was cut by 6 bases, the J end by 0 bases, with 8 bases between. This CDR3 is 14 amino acids long. Germline CDR1 SNHLY, CDR2 FYNNEI. In nucleotides, the CDR3 is TGTGCCAGCAGCCCGACTGCGAACACCGGGGAGCTGTTTTTT. Translated, it gives CASSPTANTGELFF.

The chain is built from TRBV2 and TRBJ2-5; 11 nucleotides align to TRBD2. The J call may be in error: the DNA end matches TRBJ2-7 better. Germline lookup yields CDR1 SNHLY and CDR2 FYNNEI. The CDR3 runs to 17 residues. The CDR3 nucleotides read TGTGCCAGCAGTGAACTAGGTAGCGGGAGGGCCGCCTACGAGCAGTACTTC. As protein: CASSELGSGRAAYEQYF.

The genes are TRBV28 and TRBJ2-1; 10 nucleotides align to TRBD2. Germline V gene sequence: CDR1 MDHEN, CDR2 SYDVKM. Losses at the gene ends were 6 bases for V and 9 bases for J; bases not matched to a gene: 17. CDR3 length: 17 amino acids. CDR3 nucleotides: TGTGCCAGCAGCCTTGCCCCAGCGGGAGGGTGGGTGGGTGAGCAGTTCTTC. It encodes CASSLAPAGGWVGEQFF. The variable domain in full, with the rest retrieved from reference TRBV28 and TRBJ2-1, is DVKVTQSSRYLVKRTGEKVFLECVQDMDHENMFWYRQDPGLGLRLIYFSYDVKMKEKGDIPEGYSVSREKKERFSLILESASTNQTSMYLCASSLAPAGGWVGEQFFGPGTRLTVL.

The rearrangement joins TRBV28 to TRBJ2-5; either TRBD1 or TRBD2 may supply D (5 bases each). This CDR3 has 16 amino acids. Per the germline V gene, CDR1 is MDHEN and CDR2 is SYDVKM. V was pared by 6 bases and J by 1 base, with 18 bases between. Here the CDR3 reads CASREATTVFQETQYF. The CDR3 DNA sequence: TGTGCCAGCAGGGAGGCTACGACAGTTTTCCAAGAGACCCAGTACTTC.

The chain joins TRBV9 to TRBJ2-1; TRBD2 agrees at 7 bases. This CDR3 contains 15 residues. V lost 0 bases and J lost 0; bases outside the gene matches: 0. Germline V gene data show CDR1 as SGDLS and CDR2 as YYNGEE. The CDR3, as DNA: TGTGCCAGCAGCGTAGGGACTAGCTCCTACAATGAGCAGTTCTTC. Protein product: CASSVGTSSYNEQFF.

This chain connects TRBV27 to TRBJ1-1; D is unclear. Trimming took 3 bases from V and 4 from J, leaving 15 bases between them. CDR3 size: 15 residues. Germline V lookup: CDR1 MNHEY, CDR2 SMNVEV (reference sequence). The CDR3 sequence: CASSFSPGEGTEAFF. In nucleotides, the CDR3 is TGTGCCAGCAGTTTCTCCCCCGGGGAGGGCACTGAAGCTTTCTTT.

V and J are TRBV28 and TRBJ2-5; 8 nucleotides agree with TRBD2. CDR1 is MDHEN and CDR2 is SYDVKM in the germline V gene. V lost 0 bases, J lost 1 base, and 7 bases stayed unmatched. This CDR3 spans 17 amino acids. The CDR3 nucleotides read TGTGCCAGCAGTTTATGGGTGGAGCGGGAGACCCAAGAGACCCAGTACTTC. Translation: CASSLWVERETQETQYF.

The chain combines TRBV10-3 with TRBJ1-1; 8 bases agree with TRBD1. This CDR3 has 15 residues. Losses at the gene ends were 5 bases for V and 1 base for J; bases not matched to a gene: 6. The germline CDR1 and CDR2 sequences are ENHRY and SYGVKD. CDR3 protein: CAISQIGTGNTEAFF. CDR3 DNA sequence: TGTGCCATCAGTCAAATCGGGACAGGGAACACTGAAGCTTTCTTT.

The CDR3 spells CASSIRTSGGELFF. The CDR3 DNA is TGTGCCAGCAGCATCAGGACTAGCGGCGGGGAGCTGTTTTTT. This chain connects TRBV7-2 to TRBJ2-2, with 10 positions matching TRBD2. The CDR3 has 14 residues. Germline-derived CDR1 and CDR2 are SGHTA and FQGNSA. The ends lost 5 bases at V and 7 bases at J; junction bases unmatched: 4.

This clone was seen a few times. This chain uses TRBV28 with TRBJ1-5; the D is unclear. Germline V CDR1 and CDR2: MDHEN, SYDVKM. Trimming shortened V by 3 bases and J by 6 bases, and 15 bases separated the two germline ends. This CDR3 has 15 residues. The DNA for the CDR3 is TGTGCCAGCAGTTTGATCGTAGAGGGAAGTCAGCCCCAGCATTTT. Amino acids: CASSLIVEGSQPQHF.

The genes are TRBV4-1 and TRBJ2-2; D tentatively fits TRBD1 or TRBD2 (5 bases each). V dropped 1 base and J dropped 2 bases, with 17 bases sitting between them. The germline V gene encodes CDR1 MGHRA and CDR2 YSYEKL. The CDR3 contains 18 residues. The CDR3 sequence is CASSQVGTEFANTGELFF. In DNA, the CDR3 is TGCGCCAGCAGCCAAGTCGGGACGGAATTCGCTAACACCGGGGAGCTGTTTTTT.

This clone was counted once. The rearrangement links TRBV27 to TRBJ2-5; 7 bases map to TRBD2. V trimming: 6 bases; J trimming: 0 bases; junction bases outside the gene matches: 13. CDR1 is MNHEY and CDR2 is SMNVEV in the germline V gene (reference sequence). The CDR3 sequence is 17 residues long. CDR3: CASSPSGVHSYQETQYF. CDR3 coding DNA: TGTGCCAGCAGCCCTAGCGGAGTTCACAGCTACCAAGAGACCCAGTACTTC.

The count of this clone is one. The chain recombines TRBV5-4 with TRBJ2-1; D possibly uses TRBD1 or TRBD2 (5 bases each). Germline assignment: CDR1 SGHNT and CDR2 YYREEE (reference sequence). V was cut by 4 bases and J by 7 bases, with 18 bases left in between. The CDR3 is 15 amino acids. CDR3 in DNA: TGTGCCAGCAGCGGGCCCGGGACGCCGTATAATGAGCAGTTCTTC. Residues: CASSGPGTPYNEQFF.

This clone was detected only a few times. The chain employs TRBV7-2 and TRBJ1-1, with D uncertain. Trimming pared 1 base from V and 2 bases from J, leaving 5 bases between. CDR1 and CDR2 (germline): SGHTA, FQGNSA. The CDR3 is 13 amino acids. The CDR3 loop is CASSLVFNTEAFF. CDR3 sequence (DNA): TGTGCCAGCAGCTTAGTATTTAACACTGAAGCTTTCTTT.

This sequence joins TRBV2 and TRBJ1-1, with TRBD1 matching over 8 bases. Germline CDR1 reads SNHLY; CDR2 reads FYNNEI. V lost 6 bases to trimming and J lost 10 bases; unmatched junction nucleotides: 7. The CDR3 is 12 amino acids. The CDR3 region has the DNA TGTGCCAGCAGAGACAGGGGATGGAGAGCTTTCTTT. This encodes CASRDRGWRAFF.

This sequence joins TRBV30 and TRBJ1-2, with D tentatively TRBD1 (5 bases). Germline V gene data show CDR1 as GTSNPN and CDR2 as SVGIG (reference sequence). The CDR3 totals 14 residues. The ends were cut back, 3 bases at V and 3 bases at J, with 14 bases in the middle. For the CDR3, the DNA is TGTGCCTGGAGGGGGGAGACAGCAGACTATGGCTACACCTTC. Protein product: CAWRGETADYGYTF. The full variable domain, completed using reference TRBV30 and TRBJ1-2, is SQTIHQWPATLVQPVGSPLSLECTVEGTSNPNLYWYRQAAGRGLQLLFYSVGIGQISSEVPQNLSASRPQDRQFILSSKKLLLSDSGFYLCAWRGETADYGYTFGSGTRLTVV.

This chain joins TRBV27 and TRBJ1-2, with TRBD1 matching over 11 bases. The CDR3 is 15 residues long. The germline V gene encodes CDR1 MNHEY and CDR2 SMNVEV (reference sequence). After removal of 5 bases from V and 4 bases from J, the junction contained 6 bases not matched to a gene. The CDR3 nucleotides are TGTGCCAGCAGTCCCGGACAGGGGGCAGTCTATGGCTACACCTTC. Its protein is CASSPGQGAVYGYTF.

The J gene is TRBJ2-5, the V gene TRBV5-1; D gene ambiguous. Trimming removed 4 bases from V and 0 bases from J, with 16 bases in between. Looked up from germline, CDR1 is SGHRS and CDR2 is YFSETQ. CDR3 length: 16 amino acids. CDR3 in DNA: TGCGCCAGCAGCCCCGGGCTGGGGAAGTACCAAGAGACCCAGTACTTC. It translates to CASSPGLGKYQETQYF.

This clone was detected only once. This sequence joins TRBV7-9 and TRBJ1-2, with 7 bases aligning to TRBD1. The CDR3 is made up of 14 amino acids. Germline-derived CDR1 and CDR2 are SEHNR and FQNEAQ (reference sequence). Trimming cost V 7 bases and J 2 bases; bases outside gene matches: 7. This CDR3 reads CASTLGQKNYGYTF. The CDR3 bases are TGTGCCAGCACTCTGGGACAGAAAAACTATGGCTACACCTTC.

The chain recombines TRBV28 with TRBJ2-1, with 9 bases that match TRBD2. This CDR3 is 16 amino acids long. The V gene's germline CDR1 is MDHEN and CDR2 SYDVKM. J lost 4 bases, V lost 2 bases, and 6 bases had no gene match. The CDR3 nucleotides read TGTGCCAGCAGTTTAACCGGCGGGAGGGGATACAATGAGCAGTTCTTC. Translated, it gives CASSLTGGRGYNEQFF.